The 2 T cell receptor beta chains below were found in one sample sequenced in a study of T cell clonality in common variable immunodeficiency. Broader study findings: Common variable immunodeficiency TCR beta sequences reportedly had fewer deletions and N-nucleotide insertions.

These TCRs' antigens remain unknown. Method: immunoSEQ multiplex PCR; TCRdb's copy keeps in-frame clones and lacks some. This repertoire holds approximately 30,000 clones, and none appear only once. Sequenced material: peripheral blood mononuclear cells. The receptors originated from a human donor with common variable immunodeficiency.

This clone has a handful of counts. The read ends 3 residues before the CDR3 terminus; that terminus is restored from the germline J gene. J is TRBJ2-2 and V is TRBV5-1; D uncertain. Trimming stripped 2 bases from V and 3 bases from J, with 14 bases between. Germline CDR1 reads SGHRS; CDR2 reads YFSETQ. There are 16 residues in the CDR3. The CDR3 loop reads CASSFKESTHTGELFF. The part of the CDR3 DNA that was read is TGCGCCAGCAGCTTCAAAGAGTCTACGCACACCGGGGAG.

A few counts support this clone. Sequencing ends 3 residues short of the CDR3 end; the germline J gene provides the rest. The chain links TRBV6-2 or TRBV6-3 to TRBJ2-7; 15 bases are shared with TRBD2. The CDR3 spans 16 residues. Trimming cost V 4 bases and J 5 bases; bases outside gene matches: 6. Per the germline V gene, CDR1 is MNHEY and CDR2 is SVGEGT. The sequenced CDR3 bases are TGTGCCAGCAGTTGGGGGACTAGCGGGAGGCGCAACGAG. Encoded protein: CASSWGTSGRRNE. The full CDR3 protein is CASSWGTSGRRNEQYF.